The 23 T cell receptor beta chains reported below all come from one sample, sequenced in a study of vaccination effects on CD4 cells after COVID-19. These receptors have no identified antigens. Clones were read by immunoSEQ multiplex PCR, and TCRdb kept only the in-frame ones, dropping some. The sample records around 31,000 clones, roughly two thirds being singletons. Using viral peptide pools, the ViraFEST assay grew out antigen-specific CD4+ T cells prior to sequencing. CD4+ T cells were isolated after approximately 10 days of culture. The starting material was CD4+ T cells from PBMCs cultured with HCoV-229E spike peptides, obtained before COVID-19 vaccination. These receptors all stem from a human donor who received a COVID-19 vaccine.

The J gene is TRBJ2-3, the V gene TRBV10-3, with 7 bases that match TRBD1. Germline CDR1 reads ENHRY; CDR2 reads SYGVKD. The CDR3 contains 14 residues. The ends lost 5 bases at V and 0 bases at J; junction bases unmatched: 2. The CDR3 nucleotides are TGTGCCATCAGTCCGGGACAGAGCACAGATACGCAGTATTTT. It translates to CAISPGQSTDTQYF.

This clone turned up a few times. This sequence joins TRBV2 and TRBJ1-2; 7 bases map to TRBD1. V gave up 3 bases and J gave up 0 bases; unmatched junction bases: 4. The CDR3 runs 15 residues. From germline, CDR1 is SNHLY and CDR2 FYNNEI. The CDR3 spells CASSERGQPNYGYTF. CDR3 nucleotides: TGTGCCAGCAGTGAGCGGGGACAGCCTAACTATGGCTACACCTTC.

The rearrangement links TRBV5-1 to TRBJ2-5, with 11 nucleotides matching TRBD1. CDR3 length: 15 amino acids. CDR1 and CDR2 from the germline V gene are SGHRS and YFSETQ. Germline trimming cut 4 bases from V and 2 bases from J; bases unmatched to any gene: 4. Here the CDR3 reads CASSRDRGLQETQYF. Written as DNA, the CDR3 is TGCGCCAGCAGCAGGGACAGGGGGTTACAAGAGACCCAGTACTTC.

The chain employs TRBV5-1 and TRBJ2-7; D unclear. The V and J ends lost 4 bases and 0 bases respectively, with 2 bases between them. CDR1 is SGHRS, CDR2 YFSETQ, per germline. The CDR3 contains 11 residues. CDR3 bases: TGCGCCAGCAGCGCCTCCTACGAGCAGTACTTC. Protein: CASSASYEQYF.

The CDR3 spells CASSLEGGQTYEQYF. In DNA, the CDR3 is TGTGCCAGCAGCTTAGAAGGCGGGCAGACCTACGAGCAGTACTTC. The genes are TRBV11-2 and TRBJ2-7; the D gene is possibly TRBD2 (5 bases). CDR1 is SGHAT, CDR2 FQNNGV, per germline. The CDR3 is 15 amino acids. V lost 0 bases and J lost 2, with 11 bases in between.

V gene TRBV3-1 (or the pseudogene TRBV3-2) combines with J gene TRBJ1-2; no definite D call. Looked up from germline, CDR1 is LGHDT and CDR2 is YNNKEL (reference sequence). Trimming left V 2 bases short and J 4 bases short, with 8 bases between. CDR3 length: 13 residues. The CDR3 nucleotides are TGTGCCAGCAGCCAAAAATCGAGCTATGGCTACACCTTC. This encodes CASSQKSSYGYTF.

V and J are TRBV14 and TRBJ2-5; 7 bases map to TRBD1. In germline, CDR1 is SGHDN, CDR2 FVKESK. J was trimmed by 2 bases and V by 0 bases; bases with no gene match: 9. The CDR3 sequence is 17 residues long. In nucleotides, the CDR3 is TGTGCCAGCAGCCAAGACCAGGGAAAGGGGGCACAAGAGACCCAGTACTTC. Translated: CASSQDQGKGAQETQYF.

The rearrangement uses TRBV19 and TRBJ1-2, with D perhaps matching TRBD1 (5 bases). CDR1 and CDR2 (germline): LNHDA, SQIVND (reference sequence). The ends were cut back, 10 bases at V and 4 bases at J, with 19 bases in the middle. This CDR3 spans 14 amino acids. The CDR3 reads CATHTPGPPYGYTF. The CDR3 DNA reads TGTGCCACCCACACTCCGGGACCGCCCTATGGCTACACCTTC.

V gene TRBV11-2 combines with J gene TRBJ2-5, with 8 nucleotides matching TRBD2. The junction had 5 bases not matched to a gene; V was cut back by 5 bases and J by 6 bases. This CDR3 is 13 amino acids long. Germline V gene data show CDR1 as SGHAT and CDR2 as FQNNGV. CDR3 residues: CASSQWTSQTQYF. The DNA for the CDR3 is TGTGCCAGCAGCCAGTGGACTAGCCAGACCCAGTACTTC.

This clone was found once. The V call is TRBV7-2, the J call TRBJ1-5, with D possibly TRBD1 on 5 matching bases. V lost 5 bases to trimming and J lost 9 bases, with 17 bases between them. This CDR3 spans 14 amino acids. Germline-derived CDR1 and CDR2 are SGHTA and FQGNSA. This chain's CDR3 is CASSRRDRGRPQHF. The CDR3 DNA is TGTGCCAGCAGCCGCCGGGACCGGGGGAGGCCCCAGCATTTT.

In nucleotides, the CDR3 is TGTGCCAGCAGCTACAGGGGGTCCTATAATTCACCCCTCCACTTT. This gives the protein CASSYRGSYNSPLHF. The chain recombines TRBV28 with TRBJ1-6, with 8 bases that match TRBD1. Germline V gene data show CDR1 as MDHEN and CDR2 as SYDVKM. Trimming removed 6 bases from V and 1 base from J; junction bases left unmatched: 2. There are 15 residues in the CDR3.

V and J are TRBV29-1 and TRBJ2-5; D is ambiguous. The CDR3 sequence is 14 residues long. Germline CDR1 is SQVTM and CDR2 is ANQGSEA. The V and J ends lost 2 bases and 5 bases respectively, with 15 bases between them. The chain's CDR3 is CSVERAAWDETQYF. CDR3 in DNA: TGCAGCGTTGAAAGGGCAGCTTGGGATGAGACCCAGTACTTC.

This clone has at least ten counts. CDR3 in amino acids: CASSQEGTVDQPQHF. Written as DNA, the CDR3 is TGCGCCAGCAGCCAAGAAGGGACAGTCGATCAGCCCCAGCATTTT. This chain connects TRBV4-1 to TRBJ1-5; the match to TRBD1 covers 7 bases. Germline CDR1 is MGHRA and CDR2 is YSYEKL. The V segment lost 0 bases and the J segment 5 bases; nucleotides outside the gene matches: 4. This CDR3 spans 15 amino acids.

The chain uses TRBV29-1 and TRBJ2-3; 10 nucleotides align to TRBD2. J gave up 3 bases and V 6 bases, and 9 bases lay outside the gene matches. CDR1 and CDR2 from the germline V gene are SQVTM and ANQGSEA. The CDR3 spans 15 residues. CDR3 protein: CSVANLAGVTDTQYF. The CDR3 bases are TGCAGCGTCGCAAACCTAGCGGGAGTTACAGATACGCAGTATTTT.

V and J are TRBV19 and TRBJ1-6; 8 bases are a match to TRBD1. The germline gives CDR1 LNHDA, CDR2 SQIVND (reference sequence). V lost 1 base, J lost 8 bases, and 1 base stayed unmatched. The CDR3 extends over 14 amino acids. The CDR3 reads CASSIGQGYSPLHF. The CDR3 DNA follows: TGTGCCAGTAGTATAGGACAGGGGTATTCACCCCTCCACTTT.

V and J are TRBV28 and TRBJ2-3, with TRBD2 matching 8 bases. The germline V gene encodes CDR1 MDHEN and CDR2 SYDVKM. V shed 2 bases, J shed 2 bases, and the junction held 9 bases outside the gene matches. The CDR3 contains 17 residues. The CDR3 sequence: CASSLSSLAGYTDTQYF. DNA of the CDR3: TGTGCCAGCAGTTTAAGTTCCCTAGCGGGCTACACAGATACGCAGTATTTT. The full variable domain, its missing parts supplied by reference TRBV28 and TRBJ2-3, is DVKVTQSSRYLVKRTGEKVFLECVQDMDHENMFWYRQDPGLGLRLIYFSYDVKMKEKGDIPEGYSVSREKKERFSLILESASTNQTSMYLCASSLSSLAGYTDTQYFGPGTRLTVL.

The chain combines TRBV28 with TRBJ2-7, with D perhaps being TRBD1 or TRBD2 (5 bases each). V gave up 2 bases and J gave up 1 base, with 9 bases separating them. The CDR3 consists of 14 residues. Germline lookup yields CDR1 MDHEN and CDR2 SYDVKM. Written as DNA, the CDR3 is TGTGCCAGCAGTTTAGGGGGTGCGTCCTACGAGCAGTACTTC. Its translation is CASSLGGASYEQYF.

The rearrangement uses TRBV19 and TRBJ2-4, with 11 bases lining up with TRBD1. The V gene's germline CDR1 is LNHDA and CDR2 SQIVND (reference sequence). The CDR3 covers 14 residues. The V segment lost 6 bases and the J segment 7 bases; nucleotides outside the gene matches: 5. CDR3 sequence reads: CASSLGTGGNIQYF. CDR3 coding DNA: TGTGCCAGTAGCCTTGGGACAGGGGGGAACATTCAGTACTTC.

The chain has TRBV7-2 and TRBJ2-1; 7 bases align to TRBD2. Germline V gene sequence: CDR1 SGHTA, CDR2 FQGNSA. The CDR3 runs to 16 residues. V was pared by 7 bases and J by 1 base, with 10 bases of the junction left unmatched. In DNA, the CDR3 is TGTGCCAGCAACGACCGACTAGCTGAGTCCTACAATGAGCAGTTCTTC. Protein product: CASNDRLAESYNEQFF.

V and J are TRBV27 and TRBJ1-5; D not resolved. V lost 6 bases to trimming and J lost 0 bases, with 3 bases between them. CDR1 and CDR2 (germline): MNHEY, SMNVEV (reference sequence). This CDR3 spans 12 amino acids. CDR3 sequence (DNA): TGTGCCAGCAGGGGTAGCAATCAGCCCCAGCATTTT. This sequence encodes CASRGSNQPQHF.

DNA of the CDR3: TGTGCCAGCAGCCCAGGGGGTAGCGTGGCCTACAATGAGCAGTTCTTC. Translating it yields CASSPGGSVAYNEQFF. The chain has TRBV5-4 and TRBJ2-1; 7 nucleotides align to TRBD1. Germline V gives CDR1 SGHNT, CDR2 YYREEE (reference sequence). The CDR3 extends over 16 amino acids. The V segment lost 4 bases and the J segment 2 bases; nucleotides outside the gene matches: 9.

The CDR3 reads CASSLRQGLHNEQFF. In DNA form, the CDR3 reads TGTGCCAGCAGCCTTCGACAGGGACTCCACAATGAGCAGTTCTTC. This chain connects TRBV9 to TRBJ2-1, with D possibly TRBD1 on 7 matching bases. Germline-derived CDR1 and CDR2 are SGDLS and YYNGEE. Trimming took 4 bases from V and 5 from J, leaving 16 bases between them. This CDR3 is built from 15 residues.

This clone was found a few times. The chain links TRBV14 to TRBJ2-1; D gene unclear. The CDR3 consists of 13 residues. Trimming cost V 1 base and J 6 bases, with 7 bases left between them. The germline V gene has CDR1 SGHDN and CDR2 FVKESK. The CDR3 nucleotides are TGTGCCAGCAGCCAAGGGTACCGCAATGAGCAGTTCTTC. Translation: CASSQGYRNEQFF.